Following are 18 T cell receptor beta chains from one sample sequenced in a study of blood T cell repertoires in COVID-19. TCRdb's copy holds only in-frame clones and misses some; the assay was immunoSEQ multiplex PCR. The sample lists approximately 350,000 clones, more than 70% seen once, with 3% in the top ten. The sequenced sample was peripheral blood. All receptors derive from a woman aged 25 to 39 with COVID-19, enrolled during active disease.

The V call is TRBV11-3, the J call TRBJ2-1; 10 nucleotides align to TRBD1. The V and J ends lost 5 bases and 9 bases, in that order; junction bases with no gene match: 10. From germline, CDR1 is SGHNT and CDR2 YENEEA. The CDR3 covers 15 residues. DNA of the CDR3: TGTGCCAGCAGCAAAAGGTCGGGACAGGGGCCTGAGCAGTTCTTC. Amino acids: CASSKRSGQGPEQFF.

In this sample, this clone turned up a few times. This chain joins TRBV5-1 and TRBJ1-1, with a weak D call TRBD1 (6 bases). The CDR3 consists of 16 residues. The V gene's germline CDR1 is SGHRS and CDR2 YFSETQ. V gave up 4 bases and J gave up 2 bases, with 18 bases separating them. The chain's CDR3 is CASSPQGRGTNTEAFF. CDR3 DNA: TGCGCCAGCAGCCCCCAGGGGAGGGGGACTAACACTGAAGCTTTCTTT.

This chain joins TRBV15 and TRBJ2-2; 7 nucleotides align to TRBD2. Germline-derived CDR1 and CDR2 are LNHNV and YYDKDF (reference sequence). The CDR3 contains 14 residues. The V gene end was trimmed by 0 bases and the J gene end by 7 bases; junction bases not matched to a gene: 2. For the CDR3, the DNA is TGTGCCACCAGCAGAGATGCGGGGGACGGGGAGCTGTTTTTT. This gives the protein CATSRDAGDGELFF.

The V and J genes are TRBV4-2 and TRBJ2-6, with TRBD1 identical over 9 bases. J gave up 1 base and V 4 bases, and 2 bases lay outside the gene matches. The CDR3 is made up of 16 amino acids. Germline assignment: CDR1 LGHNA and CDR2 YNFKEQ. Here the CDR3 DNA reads TGTGCCAGCAGCCGGGACAGGGATTCTGGGGCCAACGTCCTGACTTTC. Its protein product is CASSRDRDSGANVLTF.

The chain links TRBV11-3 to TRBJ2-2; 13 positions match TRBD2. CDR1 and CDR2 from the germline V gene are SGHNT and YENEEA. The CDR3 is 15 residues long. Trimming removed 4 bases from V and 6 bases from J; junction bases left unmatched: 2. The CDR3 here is CASSYGLAGAGELFF. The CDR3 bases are TGTGCCAGCAGCTATGGACTAGCGGGAGCCGGGGAGCTGTTTTTT.

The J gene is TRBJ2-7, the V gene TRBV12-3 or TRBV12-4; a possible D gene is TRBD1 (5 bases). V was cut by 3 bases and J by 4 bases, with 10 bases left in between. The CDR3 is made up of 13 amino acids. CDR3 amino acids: CASSFPDTYEQYF. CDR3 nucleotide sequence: TGTGCCAGCAGTTTTCCGGACACATACGAGCAGTACTTC.

The CDR3 nucleotides are TGTGCCAGCAGCTTAGCAGGAGGACAGTGGGAGACCCAGTACTTC. Translating it yields CASSLAGGQWETQYF. V and J are TRBV7-2 and TRBJ2-5, with D tentatively TRBD1 (6 bases). V was clipped by 0 bases and J by 5 bases, with 13 bases between them. There are 15 residues in the CDR3. Looked up from germline, CDR1 is SGHTA and CDR2 is FQGNSA.

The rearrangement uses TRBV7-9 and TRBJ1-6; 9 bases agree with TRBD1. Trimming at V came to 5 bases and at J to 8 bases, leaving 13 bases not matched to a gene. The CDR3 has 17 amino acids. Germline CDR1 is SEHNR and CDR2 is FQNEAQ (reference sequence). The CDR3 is CASSTPFGTGRDSPLHF. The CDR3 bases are TGTGCCAGCAGCACACCCTTTGGGACAGGGCGGGATTCACCCCTCCACTTT.

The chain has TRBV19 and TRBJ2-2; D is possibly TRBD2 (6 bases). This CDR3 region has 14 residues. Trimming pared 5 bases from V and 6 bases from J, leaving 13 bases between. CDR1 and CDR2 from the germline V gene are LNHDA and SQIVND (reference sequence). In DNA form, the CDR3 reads TGTGCCAGTAGTGCCGCGGGGCCGGCCGGGGAGCTGTTTTTT. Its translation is CASSAAGPAGELFF.

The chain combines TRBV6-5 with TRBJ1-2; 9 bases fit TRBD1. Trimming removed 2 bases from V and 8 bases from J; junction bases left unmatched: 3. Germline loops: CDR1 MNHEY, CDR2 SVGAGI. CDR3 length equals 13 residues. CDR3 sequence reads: CASSYPDRGGYTF. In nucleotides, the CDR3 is TGTGCCAGCAGTTACCCGGACAGGGGAGGCTACACCTTC.

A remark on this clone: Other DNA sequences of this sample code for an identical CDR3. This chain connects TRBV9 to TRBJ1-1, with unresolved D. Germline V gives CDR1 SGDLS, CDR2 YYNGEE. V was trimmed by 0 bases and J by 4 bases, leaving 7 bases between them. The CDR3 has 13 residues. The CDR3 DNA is TGTGCCAGCAGCGTAGGAGGGAGCACTGAAGCTTTCTTT. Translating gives CASSVGGSTEAFF.

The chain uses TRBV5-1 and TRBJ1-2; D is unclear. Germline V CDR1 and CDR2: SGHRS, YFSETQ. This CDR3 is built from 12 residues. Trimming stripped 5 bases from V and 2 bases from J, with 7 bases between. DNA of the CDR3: TGCGCCAGCAGTGGCCAGAACTATGGCTACACCTTC. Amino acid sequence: CASSGQNYGYTF.

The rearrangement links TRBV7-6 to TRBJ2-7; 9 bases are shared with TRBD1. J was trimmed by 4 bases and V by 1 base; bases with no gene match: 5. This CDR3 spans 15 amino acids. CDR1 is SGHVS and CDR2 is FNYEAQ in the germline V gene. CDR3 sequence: CASSLGPTGGYEQYF. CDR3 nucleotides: TGTGCCAGCAGCTTAGGTCCGACAGGGGGATACGAGCAGTACTTC.

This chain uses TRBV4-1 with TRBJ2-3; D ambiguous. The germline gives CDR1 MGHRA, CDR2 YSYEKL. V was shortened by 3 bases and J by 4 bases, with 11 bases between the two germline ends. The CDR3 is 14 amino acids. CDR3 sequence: CASSQALSPDTQYF. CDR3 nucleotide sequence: TGCGCCAGCAGCCAGGCCCTTAGCCCAGATACGCAGTATTTT.

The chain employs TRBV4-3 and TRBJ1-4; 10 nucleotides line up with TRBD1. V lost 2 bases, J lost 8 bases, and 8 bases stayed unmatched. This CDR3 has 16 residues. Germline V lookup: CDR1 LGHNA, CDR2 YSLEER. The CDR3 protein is CASSQQKGTGDEKLFF. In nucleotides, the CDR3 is TGCGCCAGCAGCCAACAGAAGGGGACAGGGGACGAAAAACTGTTTTTT.

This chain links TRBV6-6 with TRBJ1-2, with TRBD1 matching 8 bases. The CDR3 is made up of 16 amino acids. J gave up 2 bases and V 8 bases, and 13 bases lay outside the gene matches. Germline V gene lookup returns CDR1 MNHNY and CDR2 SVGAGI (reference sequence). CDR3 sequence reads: CASARDRILLNYGYTF. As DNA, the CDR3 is TGTGCCAGCGCCCGGGACAGGATCCTTTTGAACTATGGCTACACCTTC.

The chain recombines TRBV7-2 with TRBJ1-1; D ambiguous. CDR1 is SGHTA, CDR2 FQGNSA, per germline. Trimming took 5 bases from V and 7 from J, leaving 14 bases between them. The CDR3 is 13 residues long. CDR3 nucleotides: TGTGCCAGCAGCCCCACCTCCGCGCGTGAAGCTTTCTTT. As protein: CASSPTSAREAFF.

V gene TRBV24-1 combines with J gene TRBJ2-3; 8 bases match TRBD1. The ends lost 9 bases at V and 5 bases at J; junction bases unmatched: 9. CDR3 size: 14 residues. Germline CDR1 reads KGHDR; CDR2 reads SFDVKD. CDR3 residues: CATSRTGSLDTQYF. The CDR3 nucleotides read TGTGCCACCTCCCGGACAGGGTCATTAGATACGCAGTATTTT.